This T cell receptor beta chain comes out of a study of T cell responses to AZD1222 COVID-19 vaccine. Overall study results and limits: Sampling captured repertoires only after the peak T cell response. Baseline antibody screening turned up just six seropositive AZD1222 recipients. Spike regions recognized by vaccine-associated CD4 TCRs spanned the protein, led by 160-218 and 743-854.

Only in-frame clones appear in the TCRdb table, and some are missing; sequencing was by immunoSEQ multiplex PCR. The repertoire holds about 150,000 clones, approximately 91% seen once, with about 2% in the top ten. Worth noting for this clone: Antigen specificity is unknown.

This CDR3 is 16 amino acids long. The V gene's germline CDR1 is SGHRS and CDR2 YFSETQ. The V gene end was trimmed by 4 bases and the J gene end by 7 bases; junction bases not matched to a gene: 16. The chain combines TRBV5-1 with TRBJ1-2, with TRBD1 matching over 7 bases. The input for sequencing was peripheral blood, taken 28 days after the second AZD1222 dose. The receptor's source is an adult who received the AZD1222 COVID-19 vaccine. The CDR3 DNA reads TGCGCCAGCAGCCCCAATCCGGGACAGTTTCTTTCTGGCTACACCTTC. As protein: CASSPNPGQFLSGYTF.